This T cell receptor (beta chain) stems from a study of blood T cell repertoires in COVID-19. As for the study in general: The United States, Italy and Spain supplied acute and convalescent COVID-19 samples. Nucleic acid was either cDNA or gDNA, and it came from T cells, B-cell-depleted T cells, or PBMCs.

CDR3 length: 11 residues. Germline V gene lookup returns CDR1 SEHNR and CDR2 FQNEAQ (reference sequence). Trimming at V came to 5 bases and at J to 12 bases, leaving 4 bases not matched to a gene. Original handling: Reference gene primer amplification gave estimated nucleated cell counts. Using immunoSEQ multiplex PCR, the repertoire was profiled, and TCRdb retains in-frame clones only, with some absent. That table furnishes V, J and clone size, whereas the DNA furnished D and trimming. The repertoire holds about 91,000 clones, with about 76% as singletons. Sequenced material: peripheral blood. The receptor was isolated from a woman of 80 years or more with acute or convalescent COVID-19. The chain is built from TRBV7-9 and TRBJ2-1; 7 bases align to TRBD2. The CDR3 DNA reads TGTGCCAGCAGCACCCGACTAGCGCAGTTCTTC. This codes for CASSTRLAQFF.